The clone carrying this T cell receptor (beta chain) came up a few times. During construction of the library, unique molecular identifiers were attached to individual cDNA molecules for quantitative, reproducible TCR counting. In TCRdb, the RACE reads were re-called with MiXCR into one record per CDR3 protein. The sample has 350,000 to 450,000 distinct CDR3 sequences, 4% to 6% seen once; the top ten hold around 2.6%. The sample originates from a study of human T cells and chemical hapten exposure. The overall study: Throughout the approximately 26-week study, diphenylcyclopropenone was applied weekly to the patients' scalps. The cohort included alopecia areata under or over 50% scalp, totalis and universalis.

Indicated time point: pre-sensitization, week 0. Described treatment: therapeutic diphenylcyclopropenone sensitization with weekly scalp DPC. Alopecia patients, 18 to 70 years old and DPC-suitable, served as donors. CDR3 length: 15 residues. V lost 5 bases to trimming and J lost 1 base, with 18 bases between them. Germline CDR1 reads DFQATT; CDR2 reads SNEGSKA (reference sequence). Sequenced material: whole blood, taken in connection with sensitization to the hapten diphenylcyclopropenone (DPC). The chain has TRBV20-1 and TRBJ2-7, with a weak D call TRBD2 (6 bases). This TCR came from a woman between 45 and 60 years old with alopecia areata. Some clones in this sample may be carry-over from other donors' samples. CDR3 bases: TGCAGTGCTCCGCCGGGACTTGAAAATTCCTACGAGCAGTACTTC. This gives the protein CSAPPGLENSYEQYF.